A single sample gave rise to the 28 T cell receptor beta chains below, sequenced in a study of read filtering for tumor transcriptome and immune sequencing. Molecular barcoded adaptors covering alpha/delta and beta/gamma chains were used on roughly 400 ng RNA. TCRdb processed the reads anew with MiXCR; each CDR3 protein has one entry. The data contain thousands of distinct CDR3 sequences, 20% to 30% of them singletons. The source material was a population of CD138-negative cells sorted from bone marrow. These receptor sequences come from a donor at least 40 years old with multiple myeloma.

As to this clonotype: A far larger clone lies a single base away; this is likely a read error. The J gene is TRBJ1-6, the V gene TRBV21-1; the D call in the table, TRBD1, was not verified against the DNA. The J call is uncertain, as TRBJ1-1 better fits the DNA end. TRBV21-1 is classified as a pseudogene. The CDR3 is 15 amino acids. The DNA of the CDR3 is TGTGCCAGCAGCAAAGCGGGCGGGCGGTGGACTGAAGCTTTCTTT. Its translation is CASSKAGGRWTEAFF.

This clonotype is labeled as medium-sized. The V and J genes are TRBV6-6 and TRBJ2-7; 9 nucleotides match TRBD1. Germline-derived CDR1 and CDR2 are MNHNY and SVGAGI (reference sequence). This CDR3 has 15 residues. J gave up 6 bases and V 0 bases, and 6 bases lay outside the gene matches. CDR3 loop: CASSYSGQGSSEQYF. The CDR3 DNA reads as TGTGCCAGCAGTTACTCGGGACAGGGTTCGAGCGAGCAGTACTTC.

This clonotype is deemed large. The CDR3 reads CASSFARTGSTGELFF. The CDR3 DNA follows: TGTGCCAGCAGCTTCGCCAGGACAGGGTCCACCGGGGAGCTGTTTTTT. The rearrangement uses TRBV13 and TRBJ2-2; TRBD1 agrees at 8 bases. CDR3 length: 16 amino acids. The germline V gene encodes CDR1 PRHDT and CDR2 FYEKMQ (reference sequence). V lost 3 bases to trimming and J lost 4 bases; unmatched junction nucleotides: 7.

Concerning this clonotype: No conserved phenylalanine or tryptophan is present at the end of the CDR3, so a read error is the likely explanation. The gene calls are TRBV10-2 and TRBJ1-5, with a tentative D call TRBD1 (5 bases). With 8 bases removed from V and 6 bases from J, the gap between germline ends came to 14 bases. The CDR3 length is 13 residues. Germline assignment: CDR1 WSHSY and CDR2 SAAADI. CDR3 bases: TGCGCCAGCCGGCAGGGTGAAGGTCAGCCCCAGCATTCT. This codes for CASRQGEGQPQHS.

This clonotype occurred many times. DNA for the CDR3: TGTGCCAGTAGTAGCATAGCGGGAGGCCCCACAGATACGCAGTATTTT. This codes for CASSSIAGGPTDTQYF. This chain links TRBV19 with TRBJ2-3, with 10 bases that match TRBD2. The V gene end was trimmed by 4 bases and the J gene end by 2 bases; junction bases not matched to a gene: 6. Germline V gene sequence: CDR1 LNHDA, CDR2 SQIVND (reference sequence). The CDR3 has 16 residues.

This clonotype has a handful of counts. One end of the junction varies from germline; a read error may be responsible. V usage is TRBV6-1 and J usage is TRBJ1-3; D is uncertain. Germline CDR1 MNHNS, CDR2 SASEGT. The CDR3 runs 15 residues. The CDR3 region has the DNA TGTGCCAGCAGTGAAGCGCACGGACCTGGAAACATCATATATTTT. Amino acids: CASSEAHGPGNIIYF.

This clonotype is classed as medium-sized (0.01 to 0.1%). The chain combines TRBV6-1 with TRBJ2-1; D is undetermined. This CDR3 has 14 residues. V was shortened by 6 bases and J by 4 bases, with 13 bases between the two germline ends. Looked up from germline, CDR1 is MNHNS and CDR2 is SASEGT. The CDR3 coding sequence is TGTGCCAGCAGCCTACCCAGCGCGTACAATGAGCAGTTCTTC. Residues: CASSLPSAYNEQFF.

This clonotype was seen just once. Given the absence of the conserved phenylalanine or tryptophan at the CDR3 end, a read error is likely. This chain joins TRBV20-1 and TRBJ2-1, with D unclear. The V gene's germline CDR1 is DFQATT and CDR2 SNEGSKA (reference sequence). The CDR3 extends over 14 amino acids. The V end lost 2 bases, the J end lost 4 bases, and 12 bases lay between the germline ends. CDR3 DNA sequence: TGCAGTGCTAGAACTACTACCGGTTACAATGAGCAGTTCATC. It codes for CSARTTTGYNEQFI.

This clonotype has ten or more counts. Germline is not matched at one junction end, which may reflect a read error. The J gene is TRBJ2-7, the V gene TRBV7-7, with a tentative D call TRBD2 (5 bases). CDR3 length: 12 amino acids. Per the germline V gene, CDR1 is SSHAT and CDR2 is FNYEAQ (reference sequence). CDR3 DNA: TGTGCTAGCAGCCCGGGGAACTACGAGCAGTACTTC. Residues: CASSPGNYEQYF.

This clonotype is labeled medium-sized. The chain carries TRBV7-2 and TRBJ2-1, with D perhaps TRBD1 (6 bases). The CDR3 contains 12 residues. The V end was cut by 5 bases, the J end by 10 bases, with 12 bases between. The germline V gene has CDR1 SGHTA and CDR2 FQGNSA. Written as DNA, the CDR3 is TGTGCCAGCAGCGGCACAGGGAGCGAGCAGTTCTTC. Translation gives CASSGTGSEQFF.

This clonotype was seen ten or more times. V usage is TRBV7-2 and J usage is TRBJ2-7, with TRBD2 matching 9 bases. The CDR3 contains 15 residues. The germline V gene encodes CDR1 SGHTA and CDR2 FQGNSA. V lost 5 bases, J lost 3 bases, and 8 bases stayed unmatched. The CDR3 spells CASSPGGAGGYEQYF. The CDR3 coding sequence is TGTGCCAGCAGCCCCGGGGGAGCGGGAGGCTACGAGCAGTACTTC. Drawing the rest from reference TRBV7-2 and TRBJ2-7, the complete variable domain is GAGVSQSPSNKVTEKGKDVELRCDPISGHTALYWYRQSLGQGLEFLIYFQGNSAPDKSGLPSDRFSAERTGGSVSTLTIQRTQQEDSAVYLCASSPGGAGGYEQYFGPGTRLTVT.

This clonotype was found many times. The chain carries TRBV27 and TRBJ2-3; no clear D. CDR3 length equals 13 residues. Germline V gene lookup returns CDR1 MNHEY and CDR2 SMNVEV (reference sequence). V was trimmed by 4 bases and J by 2 bases, leaving 7 bases between them. In DNA, the CDR3 is TGTGCCAGCAGTTCCGCTGACACAGATACGCAGTATTTT. Translated: CASSSADTDTQYF.

Comments on this clonotype: It is likely a read error, because the conserved phenylalanine at the end of the CDR3 is missing. The genes are TRBV7-6 and TRBJ2-1, with 9 bases lining up with TRBD1. The CDR3 contains 16 residues. From germline, CDR1 is SGHVS and CDR2 FNYEAQ. CDR3: CASSSGTGRTDNEQFL. CDR3 nucleotide sequence: TGTGCCAGCAGCTCCGGGACAGGGAGGACGGACAATGAACAGTTCCTC.

A single count supports this clonotype. This may come from a read error, since a much larger clone is one base off. The chain combines TRBV29-1 with TRBJ2-1, with 7 positions matching TRBD2. The CDR3 spans 12 residues. V gave up 4 bases and J gave up 15 bases; unmatched junction bases: 12. Germline loops: CDR1 SQVTM, CDR2 ANQGSEA. Here the CDR3 reads CSVGDLSGERFF. In nucleotides, the CDR3 is TGCAGCGTTGGAGATCTAAGCGGGGAAAGGTTCTTC.

As concerns this clonotype: One base separates it from a far larger clone, so it is likely a read error. The gene calls are TRBV4-2 and TRBJ2-1; D is undetermined. CDR1 and CDR2 (germline): LGHNA, YNFKEQ. The CDR3 is 13 amino acids. The CDR3 bases are TGCGCCAGCAGCCAAGTTCAGACTCTAGAGCAGTTCTTC. It encodes CASSQVQTLEQFF.

Many counts were recorded for this clonotype. This rearrangement joins TRBV4-3 to TRBJ2-5; TRBD2 agrees at 10 bases. The germline V gene has CDR1 LGHNA and CDR2 YSLEER. The CDR3 is 16 amino acids. The trim removed 1 base at V and 5 bases at J, leaving 7 bases unmatched. This chain's CDR3 is CASSQAAGGPWETQYF. The CDR3 bases are TGCGCCAGCAGCCAAGCAGCGGGGGGGCCTTGGGAGACCCAGTACTTC.

This clonotype was recorded many times. The chain links TRBV7-9 to TRBJ2-7, with 12 nucleotides matching TRBD2. The CDR3 is made up of 15 amino acids. CDR1 SEHNR and CDR2 FQNEAQ come from the germline V gene (reference sequence). Trimming took 4 bases from V and 5 from J; bases not matched to a gene: 6. The CDR3 DNA sequence: TGTGCCAGCAGCTCGGGACTAGCGGGTGGGAACGAGCAGTACTTC. Translation gives CASSSGLAGGNEQYF. Variable domain in full (rest from reference TRBV7-9 and TRBJ2-7): DTGVSQNPRHKITKRGQNVTFRCDPISEHNRLYWYRQTLGQGPEFLTYFQNEAQLEKSRLLSDRFSAERPKGSFSTLEIQRTEQGDSAMYLCASSSGLAGGNEQYFGPGTRLTVT.

This clonotype appeared many times. A much more abundant neighbour one base away suggests this may be a read error. The rearrangement joins TRBV7-2 to TRBJ2-1; D might be TRBD1 (6 bases). CDR3 length: 12 residues. Germline V lookup: CDR1 SGHTA, CDR2 FQGNSA. Trimming removed 5 bases at V and 11 bases at J, with 13 bases between. The DNA for the CDR3 is TGTGCCAGCAGCGGCACAGGGAGCAAGCAGTTCTTC. Translated, it gives CASSGTGSKQFF.

Only a few counts were recorded for this clonotype. The chain recombines TRBV6-2 or TRBV6-3 with TRBJ2-1, with TRBD1 identical over 9 bases. The V segment lost 1 base and the J segment 8 bases; nucleotides outside the gene matches: 3. Per the germline V gene, CDR1 is MNHEY and CDR2 is SVGEGT. This CDR3 is built from 14 residues. In nucleotides, the CDR3 is TGTGCCAGCAGTTACTTGAGGACAGGGGATGAGCAGTTCTTC. As protein: CASSYLRTGDEQFF.

This clonotype is categorized as medium-sized. This chain connects TRBV7-9 to TRBJ2-1; 8 nucleotides align to TRBD2. The CDR3 covers 16 residues. CDR1 and CDR2 (germline): SEHNR, FQNEAQ (reference sequence). The J segment lost 6 bases and the V segment lost 7 bases, leaving 14 bases of the junction unmatched. The CDR3 DNA is TGTGCCAGCACCCCGTCGGGAGGGGAAATCAGCAATGAGCAGTTCTTC. Protein sequence: CASTPSGGEISNEQFF.

Remarks on this clonotype: A far larger clone differs by one base, so this is likely a read error. The CDR3 here is CASSLSSLANLPTYNEQYF. Here the CDR3 DNA reads TGTGCCAGCAGTTTAAGTTCGCTAGCGAACCTACCCACCTACAATGAGCAGTACTTC. The rearrangement uses TRBV27 and TRBJ2-7; TRBD2 might be the D (6 bases). Germline CDR1 MNHEY, CDR2 SMNVEV (reference sequence). Trimming removed 2 bases at V and 7 bases at J, with 30 bases between. The CDR3 extends over 19 amino acids.

This clonotype showed up many times. The chain uses TRBV7-9 and TRBJ2-7; weak D call: TRBD2 (5 bases). Trimming stripped 3 bases from V and 9 bases from J, with 18 bases between. The CDR3 sequence is 14 residues long. Germline loops: CDR1 SEHNR, CDR2 FQNEAQ (reference sequence). CDR3 coding DNA: TGTGCCAGCAGCTTCGAGGACTTTCCCGCCCGGCAGTACTTC. Its translation: CASSFEDFPARQYF.

The genes are TRBV10-2 and TRBJ2-2, with a possible D match to TRBD1 (6 bases). The germline V gene has CDR1 WSHSY and CDR2 SAAADI. The CDR3 loop spans 14 amino acids. The germline V and J ends were trimmed by 4 bases and 5 bases, with 11 bases remaining between them. The DNA for the CDR3 is TGCGCCAGCAGTGTCAGGGGAATGACCGGGGAGCTGTTTTTT. Its protein is CASSVRGMTGELFF.

Judged by abundance, this clonotype is medium-sized. V is TRBV10-1 and J is TRBJ2-1, with 11 bases identical to TRBD1. J lost 8 bases, V lost 3 bases, and 9 bases had no gene match. Per the germline V gene, CDR1 is WNHNN and CDR2 is SYGVQD (reference sequence). The CDR3 spans 16 residues. As DNA, the CDR3 is TGCGCCAGCAGTGATGGGACAGGGGGTAGCAAGGATGAGCAGTTCTTC. This encodes CASSDGTGGSKDEQFF.

Note on this clonotype: This could be a read error, since a much larger clone is one nucleotide away. This chain links TRBV29-1 with TRBJ1-1; D gene uncertain. With 0 bases removed from V and 1 base from J, the gap between germline ends came to 12 bases. Germline loops: CDR1 SQVTM, CDR2 ANQGSEA. This CDR3 contains 15 residues. As DNA, the CDR3 is TGCAGCGTTGAAGATACCCTGGACGGGAACACTGAAGCTTTCTTT. This codes for CSVEDTLDGNTEAFF.

Concerning this clonotype itself: The likely explanation is a read error, given a far larger clone one base away. This chain uses TRBV4-1 with TRBJ1-4; D is undetermined. The CDR3 covers 17 residues. Germline-derived CDR1 and CDR2 are MGHRA and YSYEKL. The CDR3 region has the DNA TGCGCCAGCAGCCAAGAATCGACTAGCGGGAGTCAGGATACGCATTATTTT. Encoded protein: CASSQESTSGSQDTHYF.

There are many counts of this clonotype. The chain employs TRBV27 and TRBJ2-1; possibly TRBD2 for D (6 bases). The germline V and J ends were trimmed by 5 bases and 1 base, with 18 bases remaining between them. The CDR3 length is 17 residues. Per the germline V gene, CDR1 is MNHEY and CDR2 is SMNVEV (reference sequence). CDR3 in amino acids: CASSESRAGSSYNEQFF. DNA of the CDR3: TGTGCCAGCAGTGAAAGTCGTGCGGGATCGTCCTACAATGAGCAGTTCTTC.

A word on this clonotype: A junction end diverges from the germline sequence, so it may reflect a read error. The genes are TRBV2 and TRBJ2-3, with D possibly TRBD1 on 5 matching bases. Germline V gene lookup returns CDR1 SNHLY and CDR2 FYNNEI. The length of the CDR3 is 16 residues. This CDR3 is CTSSEVTGVGTDTQYF. The CDR3 DNA reads TGTACCAGCAGTGAAGTTACAGGAGTGGGCACAGACACGCAGTATTTT. Drawing the rest from reference TRBV2 and TRBJ2-3, the complete variable domain is EPEVTQTPSHQVTQMGQEVILRCVPISNHLYFYWYRQILGQKVEFLVSFYNNEISEKSEIFDDQFSVERPDGSNFTLKIRSTKLEDSAMYFCTSSEVTGVGTDTQYFGPGTRLTVL.